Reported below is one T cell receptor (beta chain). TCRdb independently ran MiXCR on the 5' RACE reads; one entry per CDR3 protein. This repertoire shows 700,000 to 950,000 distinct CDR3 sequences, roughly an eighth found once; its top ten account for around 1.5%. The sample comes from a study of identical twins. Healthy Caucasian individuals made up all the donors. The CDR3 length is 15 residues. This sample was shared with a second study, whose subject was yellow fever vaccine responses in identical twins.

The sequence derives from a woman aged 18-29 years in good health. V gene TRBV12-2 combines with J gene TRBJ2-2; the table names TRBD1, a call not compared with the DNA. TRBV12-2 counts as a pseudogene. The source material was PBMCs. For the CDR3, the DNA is TGTGCAAGTCGCTTATGGGGGGGGTTCGCCGGGGAGCTGTTTTTT. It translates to CASRLWGGFAGELFF.